These 21 T cell receptor beta chains originate from one sample sequenced in a study of beta chain features in type 1 diabetes. cDNA synthesis used the whole RNA isolate, giving expressed TCRB sequences. The table came from immunoSEQ multiplex PCR; TCRdb's copy has only in-frame clones and leaves some out. The repertoire includes 250,000 to 350,000 clones, around 10% of them detected once, and roughly 0.016% sits in the top ten. The source material was naive CD4+ T cells from blood. The receptors come from a woman aged 30 to 39 in good health.

With respect to this clone: The same CDR3 is also encoded by other DNA sequences in this sample. The chain joins TRBV19 to TRBJ1-2, with D maybe TRBD1 (6 bases). CDR1 is LNHDA and CDR2 is SQIVND in the germline V gene (reference sequence). V was cut by 5 bases and J by 1 base, with 8 bases left in between. The CDR3 sequence is 13 residues long. The CDR3 loop reads CASSPQGNYGYTF. The CDR3 DNA sequence: TGTGCCAGTAGTCCACAGGGTAACTATGGCTACACCTTC.

For this clone: This sample also contains other DNA sequences that code for the same CDR3. The chain couples TRBV7-3 to TRBJ2-1; weak D call: TRBD2 (6 bases). The germline V and J ends were trimmed by 5 bases and 0 bases, with 8 bases remaining between them. This CDR3 region has 14 residues. Looked up from germline, CDR1 is SGHTA and CDR2 is FQGTGA. For the CDR3, the DNA is TGTGCCAGCAGCCTCGGGAGCTCCTACAATGAGCAGTTCTTC. This encodes CASSLGSSYNEQFF. The full variable domain, rest sourced from reference TRBV7-3 and TRBJ2-1, is GAGVSQTPSNKVTEKGKYVELRCDPISGHTALYWYRQSLGQGPEFLIYFQGTGAADDSGLPNDRFFAVRPEGSVSTLKIQRTERGDSAVYLCASSLGSSYNEQFFGPGTRLTVL.

The chain employs TRBV27 and TRBJ1-5; D gene uncertain. V shed 4 bases and J shed 3 bases, with 16 bases lying between them. Germline V gene lookup returns CDR1 MNHEY and CDR2 SMNVEV (reference sequence). CDR3 size: 16 residues. The CDR3 region is CASSSSGNSYNQPQHF. In DNA form, the CDR3 reads TGTGCCAGCAGTTCTTCCGGGAACAGCTACAATCAGCCCCAGCATTTT.

This clone was counted between two and nine times. V usage is TRBV28 and J usage is TRBJ2-3; 12 bases are shared with TRBD1. The CDR3 has 17 amino acids. J was trimmed by 4 bases and V by 8 bases; bases with no gene match: 13. Germline assignment: CDR1 MDHEN and CDR2 SYDVKM. Written as DNA, the CDR3 is TGTGCCAGCGGGACAGGGGGCTGGCGGACGCAACCAGATACGCAGTATTTT. It specifies CASGTGGWRTQPDTQYF.

This sequence joins TRBV7-6 and TRBJ2-7; TRBD1 agrees at 7 bases. After removal of 6 bases from V and 0 bases from J, the junction contained 8 bases not matched to a gene. CDR1 and CDR2 from the germline V gene are SGHVS and FNYEAQ. The CDR3 spans 15 residues. CDR3 in amino acids: CASREGTVNSYEQYF. CDR3 sequence (DNA): TGTGCCAGCAGGGAAGGGACAGTGAACTCCTACGAGCAGTACTTC.

This chain connects TRBV7-2 to TRBJ2-7; D is undetermined. Trimming took 5 bases from V and 6 from J, leaving 17 bases between them. This CDR3 is 14 amino acids long. Germline assignment: CDR1 SGHTA and CDR2 FQGNSA. The CDR3 DNA follows: TGTGCCAGCAGCCAATCGGAATCGGCGGTCGAGCAGTACTTC. Translating it yields CASSQSESAVEQYF.

This clone was found a few times. The rearrangement joins TRBV5-8 to TRBJ1-2, with TRBD1 matching 8 bases. V lost 6 bases to trimming and J lost 5 bases; unmatched junction nucleotides: 15. The CDR3 has 16 residues. Germline V lookup: CDR1 SGHTS, CDR2 YDEGEE. The CDR3 region is CASTKSGADRVYGYTF. The CDR3 nucleotides are TGTGCCAGCACCAAAAGCGGGGCGGACAGGGTATATGGCTACACCTTC. Variable domain in full (rest from reference TRBV5-8 and TRBJ1-2): EAGVTQSPTHLIKTRGQQATLRCSPISGHTSVYWYQQALGLGLQFLLWYDEGEERNRGNFPPRFSGRQFPNYSSELNVNALELEDSALYLCASTKSGADRVYGYTFGSGTRLTVV.

J is TRBJ2-5 and V is TRBV12-5; maybe TRBD2 (7 bases). Germline-derived CDR1 and CDR2 are LGHNT and FRNRAP. The CDR3 runs to 14 residues. V gave up 5 bases and J gave up 4 bases, with 14 bases separating them. CDR3 in amino acids: CASGASGGSETQYF. DNA of the CDR3: TGTGCTAGTGGTGCCTCGGGGGGCTCAGAGACCCAGTACTTC.

V and J are TRBV4-1 and TRBJ1-1; no reliable D call. The ends were cut back, 3 bases at V and 4 bases at J, with 15 bases in the middle. CDR1 and CDR2 from the germline V gene are MGHRA and YSYEKL. The CDR3 extends over 15 amino acids. CDR3 nucleotides: TGCGCCAGCAGCCAGATGGGGAGATTGGGCACTGAAGCTTTCTTT. This codes for CASSQMGRLGTEAFF.

This clone was seen more than once but under ten times. This chain joins TRBV4-2 and TRBJ2-1, with D perhaps TRBD2 (5 bases). The CDR3 loop spans 15 amino acids. CDR1 LGHNA and CDR2 YNFKEQ come from the germline V gene. V lost 1 base and J lost 0, with 7 bases in between. The CDR3 region has the DNA TGTGCCAGCAGCCAAGCGGGAAGCTCCTACAATGAGCAGTTCTTC. It is translated as CASSQAGSSYNEQFF.

DNA of the CDR3: TGTGCCAGCAGTCGGGACACTTCTAACTATGGCTACACCTTC. This gives the protein CASSRDTSNYGYTF. J is TRBJ1-2 and V is TRBV6-5, with a tentative D call TRBD1 (6 bases). Between the trimmed V and J ends, which lost 5 bases and 0 bases, there was a span of 10 bases. CDR1 is MNHEY, CDR2 SVGAGI, per germline. The CDR3 covers 14 residues.

This clone has only a few counts. The chain couples TRBV30 to TRBJ2-3; 10 bases align to TRBD2. The germline CDR1 and CDR2 sequences are GTSNPN and SVGIG (reference sequence). V gave up 0 bases and J gave up 6 bases; unmatched junction bases: 9. This CDR3 is built from 16 residues. The CDR3 bases are TGTGCCTGGAGTGTAGGGCTAGCGGGAGCTTCCGATACGCAGTATTTT. Its translation is CAWSVGLAGASDTQYF.

This chain links TRBV19 with TRBJ1-1; no clear D gene. The V end was cut by 1 base, the J end by 4 bases, with 13 bases between. The CDR3 contains 15 residues. Germline loops: CDR1 LNHDA, CDR2 SQIVND (reference sequence). Here the CDR3 reads CASSIASGLITEAFF. The DNA of the CDR3 is TGTGCCAGTAGTATAGCTTCTGGACTTATCACTGAAGCTTTCTTT.

This chain connects TRBV30 to TRBJ1-1; 9 bases fit TRBD1. Germline lookup yields CDR1 GTSNPN and CDR2 SVGIG (reference sequence). The CDR3 is 14 amino acids. J was trimmed by 5 bases and V by 1 base; bases with no gene match: 5. CDR3 sequence (DNA): TGTGCCTGGAGTGGGACAGGGGCTGAAACTGAAGCTTTCTTT. Protein product: CAWSGTGAETEAFF.

The V and J genes are TRBV28 and TRBJ2-4; 10 positions match TRBD2. The V segment lost 5 bases and the J segment 3 bases; nucleotides outside the gene matches: 1. This CDR3 is built from 14 residues. Germline V CDR1 and CDR2: MDHEN, SYDVKM. CDR3 nucleotide sequence: TGTGCCAGCAGTCTAGCGGGAGTCAAAAACATTCAGTACTTC. Its protein is CASSLAGVKNIQYF.

This clone was observed a handful of times. V usage is TRBV5-4 and J usage is TRBJ2-1; maybe TRBD2 (6 bases). V was cut by 0 bases and J by 6 bases, with 13 bases left in between. Germline V gene sequence: CDR1 SGHNT, CDR2 YYREEE (reference sequence). This CDR3 has 15 amino acids. The CDR3 reads CASSLAGTLFNEQFF. Here the CDR3 DNA reads TGTGCCAGCAGCTTGGCTGGGACTCTTTTCAATGAGCAGTTCTTC.

Only a few counts were recorded for this clone. The chain joins TRBV27 to TRBJ2-3; TRBD2 might be the D (6 bases). Germline V lookup: CDR1 MNHEY, CDR2 SMNVEV (reference sequence). Between the trimmed V and J ends, which lost 4 bases and 2 bases, there was a span of 16 bases. The CDR3 has 16 residues. Written as DNA, the CDR3 is TGTGCCAGCAGTTCCCCGCGCCGGAGGGACACAGATACGCAGTATTTT. Translating gives CASSSPRRRDTDTQYF.

The chain is built from TRBV7-8 and TRBJ2-7, with 8 bases lining up with TRBD2. The CDR3 loop spans 15 amino acids. Trimming cost V 5 bases and J 5 bases; bases outside gene matches: 11. Germline CDR1 and CDR2: SGHVS and FQNEAQ. The CDR3 DNA sequence: TGTGCCAGCAGCCGGGGGCGGGGGGCGGCGGACGAGCAGTACTTC. Encoded protein: CASSRGRGAADEQYF.

This clone was seen ten or more times. The chain employs TRBV23-1 and TRBJ2-7, with 10 bases fitting TRBD1. TRBV23-1 is given ORF status, its function remaining uncertain. The CDR3 extends over 15 amino acids. V lost 4 bases and J lost 2; bases outside the gene matches: 5. The CDR3 loop is CASSPDRGQAYEQYF. The CDR3 DNA reads TGCGCCAGCAGTCCCGACAGGGGGCAAGCCTACGAGCAGTACTTC.

This clone was counted a few times. A read error may produce the germline difference seen at one junction end. The V and J genes are TRBV7-7 and TRBJ2-1, with TRBD1 identical over 9 bases. The CDR3 totals 17 residues. Germline V CDR1 and CDR2: SSHAT, FNYEAQ (reference sequence). CDR3 nucleotides: TGTGCTAGCAGCCCACTTCGGGGACAGGGCTCCTACAATGAGCAGTTCTTC. The encoded protein is CASSPLRGQGSYNEQFF.

This chain connects TRBV25-1 to TRBJ2-5; 8 bases align to TRBD2. J lost 3 bases, V lost 8 bases, and 8 bases had no gene match. Germline V gene sequence: CDR1 MGHDK, CDR2 SYGVNS. This CDR3 contains 14 residues. Here the CDR3 reads CASGVAGKKETQYF. As DNA, the CDR3 is TGTGCCAGCGGAGTAGCGGGGAAAAAAGAGACCCAGTACTTC.